This TCR beta chain comes out of a study of CD4 T cells in relation to SARS-CoV-2 and coronaviruses. About the research overall: The negative reference was HIV-1 Nef peptide pool or peptide-free culture.

In regard to this clone: Its specificity is not known.

The unexposed donors gave CD4+ T cells in about 2011-2019, prior to COVID-19. CD4+ T cells were isolated from the cells after less than 13 days of culture. Germline lookup yields CDR1 SGHRS and CDR2 YFSETQ. CDR3 length equals 16 residues. The ends lost 4 bases at V and 4 bases at J; junction bases unmatched: 4. Repertoires were generated with immunoSEQ multiplex PCR, while TCRdb's copy carries only in-frame clones and drops some. The sample gives around 15,000 clones, around 78% of which show up once; roughly 18% is in the top ten. The sequenced material came from CD4+ T cells from PBMCs, cultured in vitro. The V gene is TRBV5-1, the J gene TRBJ2-1; 14 bases fit TRBD2. The clonotype was recovered from a human donor in good health. The CDR3 DNA reads TGCGCCAGCAGCCTGGGGACTAGCGGGAGTTACAATGAGCAGTTCTTC. Its protein product is CASSLGTSGSYNEQFF.